Described below is a single T cell receptor (beta chain) sequence and its context. Germline loops: CDR1 KGHSH, CDR2 LQKENI. Unmatched junction bases numbered 5, after V lost 4 bases and J lost 7 bases. This CDR3 has 15 residues. The data were taken from a study of blood T cell repertoires in COVID-19. Study summary: PBMCs, B-cell-depleted T cells, or T cells were the source of the cDNA or gDNA that made up the material.

The study recruited people aged about 18 to 90 years across 20 to 30 US areas. In assigning cohorts, the study relied on participant-reported clinical history. Original analysis: Using reference gene primer amplification, nucleated cell counts were estimated. The method was immunoSEQ multiplex PCR; TCRdb's version includes in-frame clones alone and lacks a portion of them. D and trimming come from the DNA, and the V and J calls and clone size come from that table. The sample includes 120,000 to 150,000 clones, around 89% of them seen just once. The source is a woman between 25 and 40 years old with acute COVID-19. The sample comprised PBMCs or T cells enriched from blood (not recorded which). The gene calls are TRBV18 and TRBJ2-2; TRBD1 matches at 11 bases. CDR3 sequence: CASSRRTGGDGELFF. Here the CDR3 DNA reads TGTGCCAGCTCACGACGGACAGGGGGCGACGGGGAGCTGTTTTTT.